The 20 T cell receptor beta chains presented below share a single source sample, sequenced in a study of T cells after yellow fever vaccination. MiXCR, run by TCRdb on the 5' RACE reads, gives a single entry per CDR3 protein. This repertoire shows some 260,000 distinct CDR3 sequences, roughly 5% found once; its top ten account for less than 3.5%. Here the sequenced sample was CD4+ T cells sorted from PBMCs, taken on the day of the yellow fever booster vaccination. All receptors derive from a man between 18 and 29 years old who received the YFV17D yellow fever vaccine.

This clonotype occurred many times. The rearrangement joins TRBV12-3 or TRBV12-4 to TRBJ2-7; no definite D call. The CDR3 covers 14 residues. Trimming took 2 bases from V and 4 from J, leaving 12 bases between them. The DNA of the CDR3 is TGTGCCAGCAGTTTATTTGGGTCGCAATACGAGCAGTACGTC. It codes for CASSLFGSQYEQYV.

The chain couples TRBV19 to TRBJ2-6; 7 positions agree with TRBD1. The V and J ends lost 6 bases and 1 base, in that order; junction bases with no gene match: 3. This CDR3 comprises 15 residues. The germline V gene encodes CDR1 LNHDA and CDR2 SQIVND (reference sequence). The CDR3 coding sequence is TGTGCCAGTAGGACAGGGTCGTCTGGGGCCAACGTCCTGACTTTC. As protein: CASRTGSSGANVLTF.

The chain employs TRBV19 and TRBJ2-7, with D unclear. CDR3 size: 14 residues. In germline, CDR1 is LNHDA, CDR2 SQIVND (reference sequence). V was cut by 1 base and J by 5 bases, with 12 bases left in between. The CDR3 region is CASSIVTFSNEQYF. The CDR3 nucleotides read TGTGCCAGTAGTATAGTTACTTTTTCCAACGAGCAGTACTTC.

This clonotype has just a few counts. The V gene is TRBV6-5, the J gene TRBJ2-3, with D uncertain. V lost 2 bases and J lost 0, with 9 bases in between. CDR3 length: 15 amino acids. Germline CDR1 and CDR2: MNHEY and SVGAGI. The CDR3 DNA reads TGTGCCAGCAGTTACCAGACAAGTAGCACAGATACGCAGTATTTT. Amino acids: CASSYQTSSTDTQYF.

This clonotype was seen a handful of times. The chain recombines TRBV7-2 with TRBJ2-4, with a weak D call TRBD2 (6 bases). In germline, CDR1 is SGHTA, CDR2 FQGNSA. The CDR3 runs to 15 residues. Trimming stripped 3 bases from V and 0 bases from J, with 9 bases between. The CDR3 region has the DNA TGTGCCAGCAGCTTCGGGACTGGAGCCAAAAACATTCAGTACTTC. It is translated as CASSFGTGAKNIQYF.

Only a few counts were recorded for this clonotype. CDR3 DNA: TGTGCCAGTAGTATAGAGGACGCACAACCCTTCCAGCCCCAGCATTTT. This gives the protein CASSIEDAQPFQPQHF. The V call is TRBV19, the J call TRBJ1-5; D gene uncertain. V was pared by 0 bases and J by 7 bases, with 16 bases between. Germline V gene sequence: CDR1 LNHDA, CDR2 SQIVND (reference sequence). The CDR3 covers 16 residues.

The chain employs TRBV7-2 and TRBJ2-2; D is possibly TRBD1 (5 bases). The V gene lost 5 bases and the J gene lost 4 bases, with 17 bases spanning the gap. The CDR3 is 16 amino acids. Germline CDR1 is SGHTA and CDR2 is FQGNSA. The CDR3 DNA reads TGTGCCAGCAGCGTCAGGGCAGGGTCGTCCACCGGGGAGCTGTTTTTT. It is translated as CASSVRAGSSTGELFF.

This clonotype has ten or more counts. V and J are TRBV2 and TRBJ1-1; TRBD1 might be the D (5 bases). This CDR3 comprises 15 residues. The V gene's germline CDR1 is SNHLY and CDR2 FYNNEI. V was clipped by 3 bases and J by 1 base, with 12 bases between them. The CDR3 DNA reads TGTGCCAGCAGTGAGGGGGGAAATGGGAACACTGAAGCTTTCTTT. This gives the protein CASSEGGNGNTEAFF.

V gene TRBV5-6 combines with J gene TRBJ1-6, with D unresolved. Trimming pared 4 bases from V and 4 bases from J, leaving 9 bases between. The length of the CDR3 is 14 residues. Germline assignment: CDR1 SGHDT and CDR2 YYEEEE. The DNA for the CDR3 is TGTGCCAGCAGCCCGGGATCTTATAATTCACCCCTCCACTTT. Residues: CASSPGSYNSPLHF.

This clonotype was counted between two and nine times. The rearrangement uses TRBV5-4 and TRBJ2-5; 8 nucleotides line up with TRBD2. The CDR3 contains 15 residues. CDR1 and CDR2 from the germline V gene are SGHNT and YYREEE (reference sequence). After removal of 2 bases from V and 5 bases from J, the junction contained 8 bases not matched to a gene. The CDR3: CASSFSGAIRETQYF. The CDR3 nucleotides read TGTGCCAGCAGCTTTAGCGGGGCCATCCGGGAGACCCAGTACTTC.

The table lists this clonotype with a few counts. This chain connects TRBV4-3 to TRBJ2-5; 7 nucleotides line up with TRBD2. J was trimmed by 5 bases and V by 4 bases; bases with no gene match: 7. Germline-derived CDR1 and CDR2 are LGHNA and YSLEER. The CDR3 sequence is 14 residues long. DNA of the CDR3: TGCGCCAGCAGCCCAAGCGGGGTAGGGGAGACCCAGTACTTC. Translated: CASSPSGVGETQYF.

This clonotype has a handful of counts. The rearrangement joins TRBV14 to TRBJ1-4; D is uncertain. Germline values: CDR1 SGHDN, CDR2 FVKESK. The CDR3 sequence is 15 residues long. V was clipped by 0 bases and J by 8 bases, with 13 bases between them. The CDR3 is CASSQDITAAEKLFF. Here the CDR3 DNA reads TGTGCCAGCAGCCAAGATATAACGGCAGCCGAAAAACTGTTTTTT.

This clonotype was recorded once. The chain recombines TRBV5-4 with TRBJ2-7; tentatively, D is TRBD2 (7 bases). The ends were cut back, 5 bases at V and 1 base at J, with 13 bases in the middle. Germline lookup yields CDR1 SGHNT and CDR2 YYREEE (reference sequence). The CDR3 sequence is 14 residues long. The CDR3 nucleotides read TGTGCCAGCAGTGAGGGGAGGGGGTCCTACGAGCAGTACTTC. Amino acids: CASSEGRGSYEQYF.

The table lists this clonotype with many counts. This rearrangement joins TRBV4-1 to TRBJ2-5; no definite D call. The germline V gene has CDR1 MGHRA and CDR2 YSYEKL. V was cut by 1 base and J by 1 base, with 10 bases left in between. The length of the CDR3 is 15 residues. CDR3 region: CASSQAARVQETQYF. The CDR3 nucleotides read TGCGCCAGCAGCCAAGCCGCGCGAGTCCAAGAGACCCAGTACTTC.

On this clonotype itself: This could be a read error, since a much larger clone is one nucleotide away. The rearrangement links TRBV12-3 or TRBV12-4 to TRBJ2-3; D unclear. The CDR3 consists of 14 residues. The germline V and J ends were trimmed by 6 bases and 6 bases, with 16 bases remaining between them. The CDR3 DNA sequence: TGTGCCAGCAGCTATGGGCAAGCAGTCGATACGCAGTATTTT. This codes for CASSYGQAVDTQYF.

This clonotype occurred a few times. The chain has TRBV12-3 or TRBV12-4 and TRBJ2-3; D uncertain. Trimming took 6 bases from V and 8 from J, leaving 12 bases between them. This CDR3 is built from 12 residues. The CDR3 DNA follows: TGTGCCAGCAGCTCCGACGGTGGTACGCAGTATTTT. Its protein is CASSSDGGTQYF.

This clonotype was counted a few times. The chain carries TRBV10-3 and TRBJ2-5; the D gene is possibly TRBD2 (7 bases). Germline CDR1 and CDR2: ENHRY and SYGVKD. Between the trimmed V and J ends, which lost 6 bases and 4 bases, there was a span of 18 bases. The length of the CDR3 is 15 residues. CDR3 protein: CAIRTSQGRGETQYF. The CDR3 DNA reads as TGTGCCATCAGGACTAGTCAGGGGAGGGGAGAGACCCAGTACTTC.

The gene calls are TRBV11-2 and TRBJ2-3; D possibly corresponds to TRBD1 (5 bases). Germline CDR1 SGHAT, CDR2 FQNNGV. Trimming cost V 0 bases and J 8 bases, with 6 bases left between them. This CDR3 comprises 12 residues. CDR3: CASSLDQGTQYF. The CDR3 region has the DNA TGTGCCAGCAGCTTAGATCAGGGTACGCAGTATTTT.

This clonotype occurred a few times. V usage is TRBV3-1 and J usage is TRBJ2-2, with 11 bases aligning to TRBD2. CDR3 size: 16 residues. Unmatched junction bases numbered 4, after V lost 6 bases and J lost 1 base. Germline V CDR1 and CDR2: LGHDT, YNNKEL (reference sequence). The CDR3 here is CASRHLAGGNTGELFF. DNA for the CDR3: TGTGCCAGCAGACACCTAGCGGGGGGGAACACCGGGGAGCTGTTTTTT.

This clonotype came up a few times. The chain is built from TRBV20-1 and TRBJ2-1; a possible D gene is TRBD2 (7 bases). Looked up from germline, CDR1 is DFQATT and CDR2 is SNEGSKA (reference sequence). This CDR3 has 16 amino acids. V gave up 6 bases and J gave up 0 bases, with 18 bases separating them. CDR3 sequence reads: CSAPMGGGPSYNEQFF. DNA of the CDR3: TGCAGTGCCCCAATGGGCGGGGGCCCCTCCTACAATGAGCAGTTCTTC.